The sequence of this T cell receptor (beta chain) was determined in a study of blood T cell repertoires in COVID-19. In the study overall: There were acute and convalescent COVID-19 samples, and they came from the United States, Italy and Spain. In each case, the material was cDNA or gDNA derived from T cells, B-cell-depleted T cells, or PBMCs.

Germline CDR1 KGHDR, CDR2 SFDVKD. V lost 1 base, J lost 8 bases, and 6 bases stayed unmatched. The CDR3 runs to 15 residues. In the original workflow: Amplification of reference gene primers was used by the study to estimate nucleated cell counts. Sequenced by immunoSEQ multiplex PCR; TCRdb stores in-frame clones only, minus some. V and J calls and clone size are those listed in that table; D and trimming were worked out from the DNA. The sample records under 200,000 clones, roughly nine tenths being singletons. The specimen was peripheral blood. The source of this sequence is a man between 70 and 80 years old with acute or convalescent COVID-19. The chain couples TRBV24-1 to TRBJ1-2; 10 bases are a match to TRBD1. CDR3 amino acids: CATSDFRQGAEGYTF. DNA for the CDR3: TGTGCCACCAGTGATTTCAGACAGGGGGCTGAAGGCTACACCTTC.